This TCR beta chain was recovered during a study of cytomegalovirus exposure and HLA in healthy donors. PCR employed 60 Vbeta and 13 Jbeta primers. Produced via immunoSEQ multiplex PCR; TCRdb's table is partial and in-frame only. This sample contains tens of thousands of clones. V dropped 5 bases and J dropped 5; count of bases not matched to a gene: 8. The CDR3 length is 17 residues. The germline gives CDR1 SEHNR, CDR2 FQNEAQ (reference sequence). V gene TRBV7-9 combines with J gene TRBJ2-3, with 15 positions matching TRBD2. This clonotype was obtained from a man aged 35-49 years in good health and CMV-seronegative. The sequenced sample was PBMCs. DNA for the CDR3: TGTGCCAGCAGCACGCGGACTAGCGGGGGGGCCGTAGATACGCAGTATTTT. Its protein product is CASSTRTSGGAVDTQYF. Looking up the rest from reference TRBV7-9 and TRBJ2-3 gives the full variable domain: DTGVSQNPRHKITKRGQNVTFRCDPISEHNRLYWYRQTLGQGPEFLTYFQNEAQLEKSRLLSDRFSAERPKGSFSTLEIQRTEQGDSAMYLCASSTRTSGGAVDTQYFGPGTRLTVL.